These T cell receptor beta chains were read from a single sample in a study of blood T cell repertoires in COVID-19. Method: immunoSEQ multiplex PCR; TCRdb's copy keeps in-frame clones and lacks some. This table holds roughly 230,000 clones, about 86% found once. The sample taken for sequencing was PBMCs or T cells enriched from blood (not recorded which). These receptor sequences come from a man in his fifties who had recovered from COVID-19. Both conserved end residues are part of each CDR3. The D gene is left open where the match is weak. Some rows mark clone size as missing; the rest say once, few, many or name a class of expanded clone.

CDR3 length,J gene,D gene,clone size,V gene,CDR3 protein,CDR3 DNA
17,TRBJ2-1,NA,NA,TRBV7-3,CASSLRASPGVYNEQFF,TGTGCCAGCAGCTTAAGGGCTAGCCCCGGGGTTTACAATGAGCAGTTCTTC
17,TRBJ2-5,NA,NA,TRBV27,CASSHHYGTSEGETQYF,TGTGCCAGCAGCCACCACTACGGGACATCCGAGGGGGAGACCCAGTACTTC
14,TRBJ2-6,NA,NA,TRBV3-1/TRBV3-2,CASSRLGGANVLTF,TGTGCCAGCAGCCGACTAGGTGGGGCCAACGTCCTGACTTTC
21,TRBJ2-3,TRBD2,once,TRBV18,CASSPQPRLAGGQGSTDTQYF,TGTGCCAGCTCACCCCAGCCACGACTAGCGGGAGGCCAAGGGAGCACAGATACGCAGTATTTT
14,TRBJ1-3,NA,few,TRBV2,CASSEWTIGNTIYF,TGTGCCAGCAGTGAGTGGACAATTGGAAACACCATATATTTT
16,TRBJ2-7,NA,NA,TRBV27,CASRLRQAAPPYEQYF,TGTGCCAGCAGACTTCGCCAGGCCGCACCCCCCTACGAGCAGTACTTC
14,TRBJ1-1,NA,NA,TRBV27,CASSLFQWNTEAFF,TGTGCCAGCAGTTTATTCCAGTGGAACACTGAAGCTTTCTTT
14,TRBJ2-5,NA,NA,TRBV4-2,CASSQDISGETQYF,TGTGCCAGCAGCCAAGATATCTCAGGGGAGACCCAGTACTTC
14,TRBJ1-3,NA,NA,TRBV28,CASSPRPGGNTIYF,TGTGCCAGCAGTCCACGGCCGGGTGGAAACACCATATATTTT
15,TRBJ2-6,TRBD1,NA,TRBV6-5,CASNSGGRGANVLTF,TGTGCCAGCAATTCAGGGGGCCGCGGGGCCAACGTCCTGACTTTC
14,TRBJ1-1,NA,few,TRBV27,CASSTRGGSTEAFF,TGTGCCAGCAGTACCCGGGGTGGGAGCACTGAAGCTTTCTTT
15,TRBJ1-2,NA,once,TRBV19,CASSMQGTQYYGYTF,TGTGCCAGTAGTATGCAAGGTACACAGTATTATGGCTACACCTTC
15,TRBJ1-4,NA,once,TRBV25-1,CASVEVGGPGEKLFF,TGTGCCAGCGTAGAGGTCGGGGGGCCCGGGGAAAAACTGTTTTTT
14,TRBJ2-7,NA,few,TRBV7-9,CASSSSPGTYEQYF,TGTGCCAGCAGCTCTAGTCCGGGGACCTACGAGCAGTACTTC
13,TRBJ2-7,NA,NA,TRBV6-5,CASSYQGSYEQYF,TGTGCCAGCAGTTACCAGGGTTCCTACGAGCAGTACTTC
13,TRBJ1-1,NA,NA,TRBV5-4,CASSPAGGTEAFF,TGTGCCAGCAGCCCCGCCGGAGGCACTGAAGCTTTCTTT